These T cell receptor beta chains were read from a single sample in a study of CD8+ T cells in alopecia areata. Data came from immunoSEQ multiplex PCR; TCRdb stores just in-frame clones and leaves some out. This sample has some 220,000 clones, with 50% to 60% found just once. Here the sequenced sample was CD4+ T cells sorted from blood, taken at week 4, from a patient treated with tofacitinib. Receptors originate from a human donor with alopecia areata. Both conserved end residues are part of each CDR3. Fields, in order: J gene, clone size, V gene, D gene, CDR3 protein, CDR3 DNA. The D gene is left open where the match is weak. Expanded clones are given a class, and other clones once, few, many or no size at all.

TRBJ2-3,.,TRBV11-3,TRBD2,CASRRVAGGSDTQYF,TGTGCCAGCCGCCGGGTAGCGGGGGGTTCGGATACGCAGTATTTT
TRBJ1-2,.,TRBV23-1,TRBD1,CASEQGTDYHPNYGYTF,TGCGCCAGCGAACAAGGGACAGACTATCACCCTAACTATGGCTACACCTTC
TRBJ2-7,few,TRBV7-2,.,CASSFSRYEQYF,TGTGCCAGCAGCTTCAGCCGCTACGAGCAGTACTTC
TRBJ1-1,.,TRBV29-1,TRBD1,CSVVPQGANTEAFF,TGCAGCGTTGTACCCCAGGGGGCCAACACTGAAGCCTTCTTT
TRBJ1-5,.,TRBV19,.,CASSIEHGGSNQPQHF,TGTGCCAGTAGTATTGAGCACGGAGGTAGCAATCAGCCCCAGCATTTT
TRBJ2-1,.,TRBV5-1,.,CASSPPLPNEQFF,TGCGCCAGCAGCCCCCCACTGCCCAATGAGCAGTTCTTC
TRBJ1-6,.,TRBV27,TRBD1,CASRWGDRNSPLHF,TGTGCCAGCAGGTGGGGGGACAGAAATTCACCCCTCCACTTT
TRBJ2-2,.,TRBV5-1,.,CASSLGRDGELFF,TGCGCCAGCAGCTTGGGCAGGGACGGGGAGCTGTTTTTT
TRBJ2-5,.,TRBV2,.,CASRVTGSDGTQYF,TGTGCCAGCAGAGTAACAGGTTCGGATGGGACCCAGTACTTC
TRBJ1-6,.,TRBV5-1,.,CASSLGQDNSPLHF,TGCGCCAGCAGCTTGGGGCAGGATAATTCACCCCTCCACTTT
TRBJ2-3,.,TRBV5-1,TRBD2,CASSSLTSGGPDTQYF,TGCGCCAGCAGCTCTCTGACTAGCGGGGGGCCAGATACGCAGTATTTT
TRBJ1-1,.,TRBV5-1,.,CASSAVTGSPISGTEAFF,TGCGCCAGCAGCGCCGTCACAGGCTCCCCCATTAGTGGGACTGAAGCTTTCTTT
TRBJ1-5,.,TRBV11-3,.,CASSWGDSNQPQHF,TGTGCCAGCAGCTGGGGGGACAGCAATCAGCCCCAGCATTTT
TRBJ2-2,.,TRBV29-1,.,CSVGTKPGNTGELFF,TGCAGCGTAGGCACAAAACCTGGTAACACCGGGGAGCTGTTTTTT
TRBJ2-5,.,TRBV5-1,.,CASSFRTVQETQYF,TGCGCCAGCAGCTTTAGAACAGTTCAAGAGACCCAGTACTTC
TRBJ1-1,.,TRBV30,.,CAWSVRRGTEAFF,TGTGCCTGGAGTGTCCGGCGGGGGACTGAAGCTTTCTTT
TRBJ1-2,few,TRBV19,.,CASSADRRCYTF,TGTGCCAGTAGTGCAGACAGACGTTGCTACACCTTC
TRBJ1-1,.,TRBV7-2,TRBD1,CASSHRQGENTEAFF,TGTGCCAGCAGCCACAGACAGGGAGAGAACACTGAAGCTTTCTTT
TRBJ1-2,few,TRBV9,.,CASSVGPENYGYTF,TGTGCCAGCAGCGTAGGTCCAGAGAACTATGGCTACACCTTC
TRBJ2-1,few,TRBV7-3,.,CASSPGSLGEQFF,TGTGCCAGCAGCCCCGGGTCCCTCGGTGAGCAGTTCTTC
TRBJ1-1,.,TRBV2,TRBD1,CAKGTGGMNTEAFF,TGTGCCAAAGGGACAGGGGGCATGAACACTGAAGCTTTCTTT
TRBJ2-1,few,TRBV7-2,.,CASSLQGIVDEQFF,TGTGCCAGCAGCTTACAGGGGATCGTCGATGAGCAGTTCTTC
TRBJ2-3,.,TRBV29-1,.,CSVVGVTDTQYF,TGCAGCGTTGTTGGAGTCACCGATACGCAGTATTTT
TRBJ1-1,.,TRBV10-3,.,CAISDPRGGTEAFF,TGTGCCATCAGTGACCCAAGGGGGGGGACAGAAGCTTTCTTT
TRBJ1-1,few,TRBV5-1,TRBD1,CASSLLTGQGATEAFF,TGCGCCAGCAGCCTGCTGACGGGACAGGGGGCAACTGAAGCTTTCTTT
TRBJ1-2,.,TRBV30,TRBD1,CAWTLQGAESTGYTF,TGTGCCTGGACCCTACAGGGGGCGGAATCGACTGGCTACACCTTC
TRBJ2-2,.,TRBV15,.,CATSRSRTDTGELFF,TGTGCCACCAGCAGAAGCCGGACGGACACCGGGGAGCTGTTTTTT
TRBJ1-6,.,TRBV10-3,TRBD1,CAPSWGDSFYNSPLHF,TGTGCCCCCTCCTGGGGGGACAGCTTTTATAATTCACCCCTCCACTTT
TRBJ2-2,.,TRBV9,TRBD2,CASSVTPRLATGELFF,TGTGCCAGCAGCGTAACTCCTAGACTAGCCACCGGGGAGCTGTTTTTT
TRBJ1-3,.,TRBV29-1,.,CSVGDASGNTIYF,TGCAGCGTAGGGGATGCTTCTGGAAACACCATATATTTT
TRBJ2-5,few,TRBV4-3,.,CASSQGLGREETQYF,TGCGCCAGCAGCCAAGGCCTCGGGCGAGAAGAGACCCAGTACTTC
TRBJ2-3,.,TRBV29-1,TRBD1,CSAGQGALTDTQYF,TGCAGCGCCGGACAGGGGGCGCTCACAGATACGCAGTATTTT
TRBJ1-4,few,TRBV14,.,CASSPTTWGGEKLFF,TGTGCCAGCAGCCCAACGACATGGGGAGGTGAAAAACTGTTTTTT
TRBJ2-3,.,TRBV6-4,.,CASSTESTDTQYF,TGTGCCAGCAGTACAGAGAGCACAGATACGCAGTATTTT
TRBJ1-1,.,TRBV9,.,CASSVISRVPNTEAFF,TGTGCCAGCAGCGTAATTTCCCGGGTTCCGAACACTGAAGCTTTCTTT
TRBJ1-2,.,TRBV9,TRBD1,CASSQGQGRMYGYTF,TGTGCCAGCAGCCAAGGACAGGGACGAATGTATGGCTACACCTTC
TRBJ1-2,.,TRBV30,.,CAWSGDTVGYGYTF,TGTGCCTGGAGTGGGGACACGGTTGGGTATGGCTACACCTTC
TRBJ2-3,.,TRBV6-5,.,CATIRPGTDTQYF,TGTGCCACCATTCGTCCGGGCACAGATACGCAGTATTTT
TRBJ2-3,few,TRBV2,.,CASSGGGAFTDTQYF,TGTGCCAGCAGTGGAGGGGGAGCCTTCACAGATACGCAGTATTTT
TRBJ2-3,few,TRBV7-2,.,CASSFSGLTDTQYF,TGTGCCAGCAGCTTTAGCGGCCTCACAGATACGCAGTATTTT
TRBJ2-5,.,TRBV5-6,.,CASNPPGRQETQYF,TGTGCCAGCAACCCCCCGGGGCGGCAAGAGACCCAGTACTTC
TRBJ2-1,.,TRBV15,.,CATSRGETGQFF,TGTGCCACCAGCAGAGGAGAAACGGGGCAGTTCTTC
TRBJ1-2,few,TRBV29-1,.,CSVRPDSYGYTF,TGCAGCGTAAGGCCGGACAGTTATGGCTACACCTTC
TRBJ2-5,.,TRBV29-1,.,CSAMTRGQETQYF,TGCAGCGCCATGACCCGTGGCCAAGAGACCCAGTACTTC
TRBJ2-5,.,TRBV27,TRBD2,CASSQLAGPWTSGGQETQYF,TGTGCCAGCAGCCAACTCGCGGGACCGTGGACTAGCGGGGGACAAGAGACCCAGTACTTC
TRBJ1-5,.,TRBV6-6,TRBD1,CASSPETGNQPQHF,TGTGCCAGCAGTCCCGAGACAGGGAATCAGCCCCAGCATTTT
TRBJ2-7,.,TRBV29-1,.,CSVTIEGQSGEQYF,TGCAGCGTTACTATTGAGGGTCAGTCCGGCGAGCAGTACTTC
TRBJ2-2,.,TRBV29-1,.,CSVERNTGELFF,TGCAGCGTTGAACGGAACACCGGGGAGCTGTTTTTT
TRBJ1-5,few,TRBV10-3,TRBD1,CAVRTGESNQPQHF,TGTGCCGTCCGGACAGGGGAGAGCAATCAGCCCCAGCATTTT
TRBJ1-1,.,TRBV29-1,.,CSVNQLGEVAFF,TGCAGCGTTAATCAGCTCGGAGAGGTAGCTTTCTTT
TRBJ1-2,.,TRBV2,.,CASTPSELVYGYTF,TGTGCCAGCACCCCTAGCGAGCTTGTCTATGGCTACACCTTC